Listed below are T cell receptor beta chains from one sample, sequenced in a study of T-cell memory formation after mild COVID-19. TCRdb reanalysed the 5' RACE reads using MiXCR and keeps one entry per CDR3 protein. The sample yields about 470,000 distinct CDR3 sequences, more than 20% seen once. The sequenced sample was PBMCs or a T cell subset sorted from them (not recorded which). These receptor sequences come from an adult woman who had mild COVID-19 (a few samples of this study predate the infection). Cell type and time point are not known. The conserved cysteine and the conserved F or W are not part of the CDR3 here. D genes are given only for firm matches. Rows give clone size only sometimes, using once, few, many, or a class for an expanded clone.

j_gene | d_gene | len | abundance | v_gene | CDR3aa
TRBJ2-7 | NA | 11 | NA | TRBV3-1 | ASSLRPAEEQY
TRBJ2-1 | TRBD2 | 16 | NA | TRBV12-3/TRBV12-4 | ASSFTLAGGPRVNEQF
TRBJ2-5 | TRBD1 | 10 | many | TRBV7-9 | AGGQSRETQY
TRBJ1-6 | NA | 13 | NA | TRBV2 | ASRPGQTNNSPLH
TRBJ1-2 | NA | 11 | NA | TRBV12-3/TRBV12-4 | ASTLGRVYGYT
TRBJ2-7 | NA | 12 | NA | TRBV9 | ASSVGGTPGEQY
TRBJ2-3 | NA | 16 | NA | TRBV7-2 | ASSLNPIGVLSTDTQY
TRBJ2-7 | NA | 12 | NA | TRBV4-2 | ASSPSREYYEQY
TRBJ2-1 | TRBD2 | 14 | NA | TRBV7-2 | ASSLGIAGGSNEQF
TRBJ1-1 | NA | 13 | NA | TRBV7-9 | ASSLITGGDTEAF
TRBJ2-2 | NA | 12 | many | TRBV12-3/TRBV12-4 | ASSLSPRPGELF
TRBJ1-1 | TRBD1 | 13 | few | TRBV7-2 | ASSPWTGGYTEAF
TRBJ2-7 | TRBD1 | 15 | few | TRBV7-9 | ASSYSPRDRASNEQY
TRBJ2-7 | TRBD2 | 14 | NA | TRBV9 | ASSGAGTSGIYEQY
TRBJ1-6 | NA | 11 | once | TRBV27 | ASSSQGSSPLH
TRBJ2-2 | TRBD1 | 13 | NA | TRBV20-1 | SAPGQGLNTGELF
TRBJ2-7 | NA | 11 | few | TRBV28 | ASSLFMGNEQY
TRBJ2-7 | TRBD2 | 13 | few | TRBV7-2 | ASSFHTSGFYEQY
TRBJ2-2 | TRBD2 | 15 | few | TRBV5-1 | ASSLAVTSGRGGELF
TRBJ1-6 | TRBD1 | 14 | NA | TRBV6-6 | ASSSGQGLYNSPLH
TRBJ2-4 | NA | 14 | few | TRBV5-1 | ASSLEGQGAKNIQY
TRBJ2-3 | TRBD2 | 14 | NA | TRBV9 | ASSKHEGGVADTQY
TRBJ2-7 | NA | 12 | few | TRBV6-1 | ASSERGFDYEQY
TRBJ2-3 | NA | 11 | NA | TRBV29-1 | SCGDFYTDTQY
TRBJ2-7 | TRBD1 | 14 | few | TRBV7-3 | ASRKNTGTGEYEQY
TRBJ2-7 | TRBD2 | 13 | NA | TRBV5-1 | ASSLVAGELYEQY
TRBJ1-1 | NA | 11 | NA | TRBV12-3/TRBV12-4 | ASILPSIPEAF